This T cell receptor (beta chain) was sequenced for a study of T cells of healthy individuals. Via MiXCR, TCRdb re-called the 5' RACE reads, giving one row per CDR3 protein. This sample has more than 60,000 distinct CDR3 sequences, with about a sixth found just once. The CDR3 consists of 15 residues. V was shortened by 0 bases and J by 0 bases, with 7 bases between the two germline ends. CDR1 is MGHRA and CDR2 is YSYEKL in the germline V gene. V gene TRBV4-1 combines with J gene TRBJ2-3; no firm D call. The source of this sequence is a human donor in good health. The CDR3, as DNA: TGCGCCAGCAGCCAAGAAAGAGATAGCACAGATACGCAGTATTTT. The encoded protein is CASSQERDSTDTQYF.